Measured by frequency, the clone carrying this T cell receptor (beta chain) is medium-sized. Its antigen is not identified. TRB was amplified from roughly 270 ng of peripheral blood genomic DNA per sample. The source of the sample is a study of T cell clusters in autoimmune cytopenias. Whole-study results and caveats: TRB repertoire shifts in secondary cytopenia and chronic lymphocytic leukemia mostly reflected lymphoma, not autoimmunity.

One tube held mixed TRB-A and TRB-B primer pools for touch-down PCR. TCRdb reprocessed the multiplex PCR reads and reports one entry per CDR3 protein, with no DNA. The sample has about 2,000 distinct CDR3 sequences. The clonotype originates from a human donor with an autoimmune cytopenia or autoimmune hepatitis (not recorded which). The sequencing input was peripheral blood.

Here the CDR3 reads CASSFGGGASDTQYF. This chain connects TRBV5-4 to TRBJ2-3; TCRdb indicates TRBD1, and absent DNA this call remains unverified. There are 15 residues in the CDR3. CDR1 is SGHNT and CDR2 is YYREEE in the germline V gene (reference sequence). Full variable domain (remainder filled in from reference TRBV5-4 and TRBJ2-3): ETGVTQSPTHLIKTRGQQVTLRCSSQSGHNTVSWYQQALGQGPQFIFQYYREEENGRGNFPPRFSGLQFPNYSSELNVNALELDDSALYLCASSFGGGASDTQYFGPGTRLTVL.